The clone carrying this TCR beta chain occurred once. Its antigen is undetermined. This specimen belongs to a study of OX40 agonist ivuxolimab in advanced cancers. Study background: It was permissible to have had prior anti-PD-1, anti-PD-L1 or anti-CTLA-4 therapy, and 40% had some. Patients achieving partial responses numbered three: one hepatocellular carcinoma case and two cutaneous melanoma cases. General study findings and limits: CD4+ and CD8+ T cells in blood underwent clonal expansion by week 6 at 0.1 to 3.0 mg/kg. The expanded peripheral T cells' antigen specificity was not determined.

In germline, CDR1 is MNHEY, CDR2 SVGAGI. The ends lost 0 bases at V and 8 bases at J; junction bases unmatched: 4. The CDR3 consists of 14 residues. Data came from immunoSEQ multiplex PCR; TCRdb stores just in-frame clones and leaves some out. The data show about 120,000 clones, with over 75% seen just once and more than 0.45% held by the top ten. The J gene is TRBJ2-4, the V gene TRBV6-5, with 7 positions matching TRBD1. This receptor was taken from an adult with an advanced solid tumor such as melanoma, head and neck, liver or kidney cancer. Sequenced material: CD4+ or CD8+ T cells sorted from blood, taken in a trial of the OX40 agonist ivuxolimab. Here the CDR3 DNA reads TGTGCCAGCAGTTACTCAAGGACAGGCGACATTCAGTACTTC. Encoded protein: CASSYSRTGDIQYF.